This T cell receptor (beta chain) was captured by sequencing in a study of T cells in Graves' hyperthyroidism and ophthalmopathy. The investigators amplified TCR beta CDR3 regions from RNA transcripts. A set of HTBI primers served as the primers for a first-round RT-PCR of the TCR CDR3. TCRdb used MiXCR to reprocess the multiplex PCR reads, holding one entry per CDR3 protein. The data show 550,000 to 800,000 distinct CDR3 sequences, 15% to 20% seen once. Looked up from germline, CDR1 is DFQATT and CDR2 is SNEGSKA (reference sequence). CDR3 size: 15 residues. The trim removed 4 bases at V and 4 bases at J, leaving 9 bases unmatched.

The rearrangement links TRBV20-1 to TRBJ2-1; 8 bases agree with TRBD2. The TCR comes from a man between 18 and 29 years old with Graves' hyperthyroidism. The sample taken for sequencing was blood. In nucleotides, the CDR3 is TGCAGTGCTATAACAAGCGGGAGACTATACAATGAGCAGTTCTTC. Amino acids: CSAITSGRLYNEQFF.